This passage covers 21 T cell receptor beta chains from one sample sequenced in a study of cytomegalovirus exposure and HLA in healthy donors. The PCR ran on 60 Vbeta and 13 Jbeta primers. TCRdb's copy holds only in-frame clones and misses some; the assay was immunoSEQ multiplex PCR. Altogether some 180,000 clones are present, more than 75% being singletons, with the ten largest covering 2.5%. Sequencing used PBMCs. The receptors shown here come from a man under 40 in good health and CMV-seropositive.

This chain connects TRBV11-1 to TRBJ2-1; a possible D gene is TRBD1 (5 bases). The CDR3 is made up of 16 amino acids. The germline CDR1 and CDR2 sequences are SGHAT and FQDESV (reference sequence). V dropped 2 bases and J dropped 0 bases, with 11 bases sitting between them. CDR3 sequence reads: CASSLQGWRSYNEQFF. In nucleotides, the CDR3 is TGTGCCAGCAGCTTACAGGGTTGGCGCTCCTACAATGAGCAGTTCTTC.

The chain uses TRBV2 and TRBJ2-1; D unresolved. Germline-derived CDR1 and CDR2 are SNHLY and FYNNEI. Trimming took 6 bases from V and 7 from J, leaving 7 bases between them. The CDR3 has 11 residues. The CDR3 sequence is CASSYRNEQFF. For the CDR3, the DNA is TGTGCCAGCAGCTATCGGAATGAGCAGTTCTTC.

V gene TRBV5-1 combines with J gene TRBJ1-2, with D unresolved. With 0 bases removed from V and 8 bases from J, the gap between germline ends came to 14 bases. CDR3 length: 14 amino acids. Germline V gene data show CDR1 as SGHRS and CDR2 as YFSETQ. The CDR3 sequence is CASSLAGGPGGYTF. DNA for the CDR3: TGCGCCAGCAGCTTGGCCGGCGGGCCGGGGGGCTACACCTTC.

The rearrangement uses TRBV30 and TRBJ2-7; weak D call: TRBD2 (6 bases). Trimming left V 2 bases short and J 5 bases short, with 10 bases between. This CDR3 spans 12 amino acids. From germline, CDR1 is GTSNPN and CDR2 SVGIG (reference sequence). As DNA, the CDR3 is TGTGCCTGGAGTTCGCGGGGAAACGAGCAGTACTTC. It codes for CAWSSRGNEQYF.

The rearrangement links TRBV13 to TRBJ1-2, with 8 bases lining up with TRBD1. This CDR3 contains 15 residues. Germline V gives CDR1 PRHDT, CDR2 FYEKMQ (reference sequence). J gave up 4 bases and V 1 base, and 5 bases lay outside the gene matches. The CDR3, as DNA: TGTGCCAGCAGCTTAGCAGGGGGCTTTGGCTATGGCTACACCTTC. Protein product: CASSLAGGFGYGYTF.

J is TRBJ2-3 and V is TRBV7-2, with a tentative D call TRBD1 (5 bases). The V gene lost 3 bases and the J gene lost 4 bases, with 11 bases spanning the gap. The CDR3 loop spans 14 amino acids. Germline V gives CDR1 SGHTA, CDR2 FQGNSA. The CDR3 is CASSFNRLPDTQYF. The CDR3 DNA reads TGTGCCAGCAGCTTTAACAGGTTACCAGATACGCAGTATTTT.

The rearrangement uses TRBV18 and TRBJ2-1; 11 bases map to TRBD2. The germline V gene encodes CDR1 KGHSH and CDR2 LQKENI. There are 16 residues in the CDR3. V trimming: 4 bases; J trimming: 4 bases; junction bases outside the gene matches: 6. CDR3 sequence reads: CASSRLTSGSYNEQFF. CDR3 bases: TGTGCCAGCTCACGCCTCACTAGCGGGAGTTACAATGAGCAGTTCTTC.

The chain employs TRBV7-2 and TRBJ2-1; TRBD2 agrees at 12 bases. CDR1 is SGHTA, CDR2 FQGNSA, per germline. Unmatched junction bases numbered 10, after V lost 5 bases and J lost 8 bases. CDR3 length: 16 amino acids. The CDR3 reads CASSQLAGGAADEQFF. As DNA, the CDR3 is TGTGCCAGCAGCCAACTAGCGGGAGGCGCGGCAGATGAGCAGTTCTTC. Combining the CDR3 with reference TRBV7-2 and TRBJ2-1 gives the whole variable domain GAGVSQSPSNKVTEKGKDVELRCDPISGHTALYWYRQSLGQGLEFLIYFQGNSAPDKSGLPSDRFSAERTGGSVSTLTIQRTQQEDSAVYLCASSQLAGGAADEQFFGPGTRLTVL.

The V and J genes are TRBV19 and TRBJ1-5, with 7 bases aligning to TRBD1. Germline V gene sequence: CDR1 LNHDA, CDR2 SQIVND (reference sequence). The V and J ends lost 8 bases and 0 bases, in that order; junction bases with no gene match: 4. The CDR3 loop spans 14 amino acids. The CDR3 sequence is CASSGQYSNQPQHF. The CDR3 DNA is TGTGCCAGTTCGGGACAGTATAGCAATCAGCCCCAGCATTTT.

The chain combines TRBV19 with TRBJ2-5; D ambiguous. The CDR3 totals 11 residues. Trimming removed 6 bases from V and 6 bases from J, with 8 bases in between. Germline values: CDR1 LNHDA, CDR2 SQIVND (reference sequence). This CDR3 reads CASRANQTQYF. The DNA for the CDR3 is TGTGCCAGTAGGGCCAATCAGACCCAGTACTTC.

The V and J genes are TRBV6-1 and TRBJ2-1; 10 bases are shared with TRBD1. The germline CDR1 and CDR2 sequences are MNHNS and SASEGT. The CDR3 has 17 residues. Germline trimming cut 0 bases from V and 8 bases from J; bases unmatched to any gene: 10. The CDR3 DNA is TGTGCCAGCAGTGAAGCGCTTCAAGGGACAGGGGAGTATGAGCAGTTCTTC. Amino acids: CASSEALQGTGEYEQFF.

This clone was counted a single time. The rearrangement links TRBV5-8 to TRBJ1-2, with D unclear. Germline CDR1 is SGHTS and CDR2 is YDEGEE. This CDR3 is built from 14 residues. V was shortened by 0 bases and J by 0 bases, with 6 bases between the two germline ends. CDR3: CASSLVGANYGYTF. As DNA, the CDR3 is TGTGCCAGCAGCTTGGTAGGAGCTAACTATGGCTACACCTTC. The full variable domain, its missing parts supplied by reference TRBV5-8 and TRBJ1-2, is EAGVTQSPTHLIKTRGQQATLRCSPISGHTSVYWYQQALGLGLQFLLWYDEGEERNRGNFPPRFSGRQFPNYSSELNVNALELEDSALYLCASSLVGANYGYTFGSGTRLTVV.

As DNA, the CDR3 is TGTGCCAGCAGCCCCCGCCCGAGGGAGACCCAGTACTTC. Translated, it gives CASSPRPRETQYF. The rearrangement uses TRBV9 and TRBJ2-5; D call uncertain. Trimming pared 4 bases from V and 5 bases from J, leaving 12 bases between. The CDR3 is 13 residues long. The germline gives CDR1 SGDLS, CDR2 YYNGEE. Supplemented by reference TRBV9 and TRBJ2-5, the full variable domain reads DSGVTQTPKHLITATGQRVTLRCSPRSGDLSVYWYQQSLDQGLQFLIQYYNGEERAKGNILERFSAQQFPDLHSELNLSSLELGDSALYFCASSPRPRETQYFGPGTRLLVL.

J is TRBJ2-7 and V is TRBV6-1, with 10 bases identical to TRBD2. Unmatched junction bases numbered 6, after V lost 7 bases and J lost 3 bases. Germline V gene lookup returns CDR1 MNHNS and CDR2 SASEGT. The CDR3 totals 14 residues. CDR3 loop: CASMRPSGSYEQYV. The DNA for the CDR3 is TGTGCCAGCATGAGGCCTAGCGGGAGCTACGAGCAGTACGTC.

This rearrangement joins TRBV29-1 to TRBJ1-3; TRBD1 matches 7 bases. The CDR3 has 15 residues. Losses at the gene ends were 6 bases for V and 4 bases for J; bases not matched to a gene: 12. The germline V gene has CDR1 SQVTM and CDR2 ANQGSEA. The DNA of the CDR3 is TGCAGCGTAGACGACAGGGCCCTTCTAGGAAACACCATATATTTT. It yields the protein CSVDDRALLGNTIYF.

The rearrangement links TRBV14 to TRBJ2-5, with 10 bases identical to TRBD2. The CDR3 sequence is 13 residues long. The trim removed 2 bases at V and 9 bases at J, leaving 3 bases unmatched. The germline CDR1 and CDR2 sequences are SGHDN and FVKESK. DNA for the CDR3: TGTGCCAGCAGCCAACTAGCGGGAGTGTCCCAGTACTTC. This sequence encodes CASSQLAGVSQYF.

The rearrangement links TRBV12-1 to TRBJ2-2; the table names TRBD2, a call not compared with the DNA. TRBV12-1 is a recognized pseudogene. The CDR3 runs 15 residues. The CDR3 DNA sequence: TGTGCCAGCAGCCAGCGGGAGGTCACCGGGGTGGAGCTGTTTTTT. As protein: CASSQREVTGVELFF.

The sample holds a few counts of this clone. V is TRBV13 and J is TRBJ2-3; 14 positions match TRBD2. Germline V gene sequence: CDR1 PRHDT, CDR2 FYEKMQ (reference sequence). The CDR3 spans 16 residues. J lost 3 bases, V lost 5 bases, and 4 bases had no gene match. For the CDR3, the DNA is TGTGCCAGCAGCCGGACTAGCGGGAGGATGACAGATACGCAGTATTTT. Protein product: CASSRTSGRMTDTQYF.

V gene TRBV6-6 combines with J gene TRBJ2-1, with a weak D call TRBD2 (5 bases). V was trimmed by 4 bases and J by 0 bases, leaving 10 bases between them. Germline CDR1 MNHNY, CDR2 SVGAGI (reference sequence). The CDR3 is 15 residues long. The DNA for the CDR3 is TGTGCCAGCAGTTCCTTGGCGGGCTCCTACAATGAGCAGTTCTTC. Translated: CASSSLAGSYNEQFF.

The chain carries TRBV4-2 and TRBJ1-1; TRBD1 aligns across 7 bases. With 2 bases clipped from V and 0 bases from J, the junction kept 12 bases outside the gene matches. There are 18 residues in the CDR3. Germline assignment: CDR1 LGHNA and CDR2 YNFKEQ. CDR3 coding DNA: TGTGCCAGCAGCCAATGGGCCCCGGTAGGGGGCGTGAACACTGAAGCTTTCTTT. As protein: CASSQWAPVGGVNTEAFF.

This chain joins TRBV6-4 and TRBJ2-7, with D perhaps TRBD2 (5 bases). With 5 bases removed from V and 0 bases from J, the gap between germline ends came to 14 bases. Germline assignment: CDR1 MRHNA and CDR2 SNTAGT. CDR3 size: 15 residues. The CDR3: CASSLGGLYSYEQYF. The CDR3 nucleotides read TGTGCCAGCAGTTTAGGCGGGCTCTACTCCTACGAGCAGTACTTC.